Below, one T cell receptor (beta chain) is given with its context. Its antigen is still unknown. The record originates from a study of Graves' ophthalmopathy and Graves' hyperthyroidism. Overall study findings and caveats: Blood also harbored most expanded thyroid clonotypes above 0.001 frequency.

Amplified material comprised TCR beta CDR3 regions derived from RNA transcripts. First-round RT-PCR with HTBI primers preceded a second-round multiplex PCR. TCRdb redid the calling of the multiplex PCR reads with MiXCR, one entry per CDR3 protein. The sample yields over 500,000 distinct CDR3 sequences, over 20% seen once. Other autoimmune diseases, uncontrolled infections, pregnancy or lactation excluded patients from enrollment. Diagnostic conclusions were grounded in clinical symptoms, serum thyroxine, TRAb, thyroid ultrasound and orbital computed tomography. Between the trimmed V and J ends, which lost 0 bases and 6 bases, there was a span of 9 bases. CDR3 length equals 13 residues. Per germline, CDR1 GTSNPN and CDR2 SVGIG (reference sequence).

Sequencing input: peripheral blood. The receptor's source is a woman aged 18 to 35 with stable Graves' hyperthyroidism. Some clones in this sample may be carry-over from other donors' samples. This chain joins TRBV30 and TRBJ1-5; tentative D call: TRBD1 (5 bases). Here the CDR3 DNA reads TGTGCCTGGAGTGTACAGGAGGCTCAGCCCCAGCATTTT. Residues: CAWSVQEAQPQHF.